The next 21 T cell receptor beta chains were all read from a single sample in a study of breast tumors, draining lymph nodes, adjacent tissues (dated by TCRdb to the mid-2010s). Library preparation employed multiplex PCR. Sequencing was performed on an Illumina HiSeq 2000. In TCRdb, the public reads were trimmed at Q25 with fastp and aligned with MiXCR, with productive beta chains retained. When rows share a CDR3 protein, they turn into one entry using the most common DNA and genes. In this sample the table shows about 13,000 distinct CDR3 sequences, roughly 60% of which occur a single time. The ten largest clones represent under 55% of the sample. Sequenced input: tumor-adjacent breast tissue. The receptors here all came from a female donor with breast cancer. Some clones in this sample may be carry-over from other donors' samples.

This clonotype was seen ten or more times. The chain joins TRBV3-1 to TRBJ2-7; tentatively, D is TRBD1 (6 bases). The germline V gene has CDR1 LGHDT and CDR2 YNNKEL (reference sequence). Deletions cut 1 base from V and 3 bases from J, with 10 bases between. The CDR3 extends over 14 amino acids. The CDR3 reads CASSQGQGIYEQYF. DNA for the CDR3: TGTGCCAGCAGCCAAGGCCAGGGGATCTACGAGCAGTACTTC.

V usage is TRBV2 and J usage is TRBJ2-7; no clear D. The V gene's germline CDR1 is SNHLY and CDR2 FYNNEI. The CDR3 length is 12 residues. V shed 1 base and J shed 7 bases, with 8 bases lying between them. The CDR3 spells CASSEGAGEQYF. Here the CDR3 DNA reads TGTGCCAGCAGTGAAGGGGCAGGTGAGCAGTACTTC.

V usage is TRBV5-6 and J usage is TRBJ2-7; 11 bases are a match to TRBD1. This CDR3 comprises 13 residues. In germline, CDR1 is SGHDT, CDR2 YYEEEE. After removal of 7 bases from V and 3 bases from J, the junction contained 3 bases not matched to a gene. This CDR3 is CASGQGAIYEQYF. The CDR3 DNA follows: TGTGCCAGCGGACAGGGGGCCATCTACGAGCAGTACTTC.

This clonotype came up once. The genes are TRBV20-1 and TRBJ2-2; 8 bases line up with TRBD2. This CDR3 contains 17 residues. Per the germline V gene, CDR1 is DFQATT and CDR2 is SNEGSKA (reference sequence). Losses at the gene ends were 0 bases for V and 2 bases for J; bases not matched to a gene: 8. CDR3 DNA: TGCAGTGCTAGAGACCGCGGGAGGACACCTAACACCGGGGAGCTGTTTTTT. As protein: CSARDRGRTPNTGELFF.

J is TRBJ2-1 and V is TRBV24-1; D unresolved. The CDR3 runs 15 residues. Germline V gives CDR1 KGHDR, CDR2 SFDVKD. V lost 4 bases to trimming and J lost 5 bases, with 14 bases between them. DNA for the CDR3: TGTGCCACCAGTGACATAGTGGGAATTAACAATGAGCAGTTCTTC. It yields the protein CATSDIVGINNEQFF.

The sample holds many counts of this clonotype. The V gene is TRBV3-2, the J gene TRBJ2-1; the table names TRBD2, a call not compared with the DNA. TRBV3-2 is a documented pseudogene. The CDR3 extends over 17 amino acids. The CDR3 sequence: CASSHGRLAEPSNEQFF. The CDR3 DNA is TGTGCCAGCAGCCACGGTCGACTAGCGGAACCCTCCAATGAGCAGTTCTTC.

Concerning this clonotype: An end of the junction differs from the germline gene, which may be a read error. The V and J genes are TRBV6-1 and TRBJ1-2; 8 bases agree with TRBD1. CDR1 and CDR2 from the germline V gene are MNHNS and SASEGT. This CDR3 spans 15 amino acids. CDR3 sequence: CASSQAVTGDYGYTF. CDR3 bases: TGTGCCAGCAGTCAAGCGGTGACAGGGGACTATGGCTACACCTTC.

This clonotype was seen a few times. The chain couples TRBV7-9 to TRBJ1-2, with D hard to call. The CDR3 sequence is 12 residues long. CDR1 is SEHNR and CDR2 is FQNEAQ in the germline V gene (reference sequence). Trimming took off 2 bases at V and 8 bases at J, with 9 bases between the two ends. This chain's CDR3 is CASSLRPQGYTF. CDR3 DNA sequence: TGTGCCAGCAGCTTACGACCTCAAGGCTACACCTTC.

Ten or more counts support this clonotype. This chain connects TRBV19 to TRBJ2-2, with D maybe TRBD1 (6 bases). The V gene lost 1 base and the J gene lost 1 base, with 7 bases spanning the gap. In germline, CDR1 is LNHDA, CDR2 SQIVND (reference sequence). CDR3 length equals 15 residues. The CDR3 is CASSIARGNTGELFF. In DNA, the CDR3 is TGTGCCAGTAGTATAGCCAGGGGGAACACCGGGGAGCTGTTTTTT.

The sample holds a few counts of this clonotype. The V call is TRBV29-1, the J call TRBJ2-3; D might be TRBD1 (5 bases). V lost 2 bases and J lost 0, with 9 bases in between. The CDR3 is 14 amino acids. The germline V gene encodes CDR1 SQVTM and CDR2 ANQGSEA. The DNA for the CDR3 is TGCAGCGTTGAACAGGGTTCAAGCACAGATACGCAGTATTTT. Translation: CSVEQGSSTDTQYF.

The chain has TRBV20-1 and TRBJ1-5; 7 nucleotides agree with TRBD1. The trim removed 1 base at V and 4 bases at J, leaving 10 bases unmatched. The CDR3 loop spans 16 amino acids. CDR1 DFQATT and CDR2 SNEGSKA come from the germline V gene (reference sequence). CDR3 amino acids: CSARAQRQGGNQPQHF. CDR3 nucleotides: TGCAGTGCTAGAGCCCAACGACAGGGTGGAAATCAGCCCCAGCATTTT.

The gene calls are TRBV4-2 and TRBJ2-7; the D is unclear. The CDR3 spans 13 residues. Trimming removed 3 bases at V and 2 bases at J, with 8 bases between. The V gene's germline CDR1 is LGHNA and CDR2 YNFKEQ. The CDR3 region has the DNA TGTGCCAGCAGCCACCCGCTGACCTACGAGCAGTACTTC. It codes for CASSHPLTYEQYF.

This clonotype was observed at least ten times. This may be a read error: a much more frequent sequence differs by one nucleotide. The chain is built from TRBV9 and TRBJ2-1; D possibly corresponds to TRBD2 (6 bases). The germline V gene has CDR1 SGDLS and CDR2 YYNGEE. The CDR3 has 14 residues. CDR3 loop: CASSPYLASGEQSF. CDR3 in DNA: TGTGCCAGCAGCCCCTATCTAGCGTCCGGTGAGCAGTCCTTC.

This chain joins TRBV7-2 and TRBJ2-3; 7 positions agree with TRBD2. V gave up 5 bases and J gave up 2 bases; unmatched junction bases: 4. CDR1 is SGHTA, CDR2 FQGNSA, per germline. The CDR3 runs to 14 residues. CDR3 sequence: CASSSLAVTDTQYF. Here the CDR3 DNA reads TGTGCCAGCAGCAGTCTAGCGGTCACAGATACGCAGTATTTT.

The sample holds one count of this clonotype. The chain couples TRBV7-2 to TRBJ1-2, with a weak D call TRBD2 (6 bases). The closer fit of TRBJ2-5 to the DNA end suggests the J call may be wrong. From germline, CDR1 is SGHTA and CDR2 FQGNSA. This CDR3 is built from 13 residues. The CDR3 nucleotides are TGTGCCAGCAGCTTAGGGCAGGGTAGCGGCCAGTACTTC. Translation gives CASSLGQGSGQYF.

The chain has TRBV7-9 and TRBJ2-2; D is perhaps TRBD1 (7 bases). V lost 5 bases to trimming and J lost 3 bases, with 16 bases between them. Germline CDR1 is SEHNR and CDR2 is FQNEAQ (reference sequence). The CDR3 totals 16 residues. CDR3 nucleotides: TGTGCCAGCAGCGGATACAGGGGAGGTGACACCGGGGAGCTGTTTTTT. It yields the protein CASSGYRGGDTGELFF.

The V gene is TRBV24-1, the J gene TRBJ2-2; the match to TRBD2 covers 9 bases. V lost 7 bases and J lost 3; bases outside the gene matches: 8. The CDR3 runs to 16 residues. Germline V lookup: CDR1 KGHDR, CDR2 SFDVKD. CDR3 DNA: TGTGCCACCAGGACGTCTGGCGGGAGGGACACCGGGGAGCTGTTTTTT. Translated: CATRTSGGRDTGELFF.

This clonotype was found many times. A much larger clone differs from this one at a single base, so this may be a read error. The J gene is TRBJ1-5, the V gene TRBV2; D uncertain. Germline values: CDR1 SNHLY, CDR2 FYNNEI. This CDR3 region has 15 residues. The CDR3 here is CASSAGGGPREPRHF. The DNA for the CDR3 is TGTGCCAGCAGTGCCGGCGGCGGGCCAAGGGAGCCCCGGCATTTT.

The chain uses TRBV9 and TRBJ1-2; D is undetermined. V was shortened by 4 bases and J by 6 bases, with 19 bases between the two germline ends. In germline, CDR1 is SGDLS, CDR2 YYNGEE. This CDR3 region has 15 residues. CDR3 in amino acids: CASSSTRRVLDGYTF. DNA for the CDR3: TGTGCCAGCAGCTCAACCAGGCGCGTATTGGATGGCTACACCTTC.

This clonotype has ten or more counts. The chain carries TRBV27 and TRBJ2-1; D is tentatively TRBD1 or TRBD2 (6 bases each). The CDR3 length is 14 residues. CDR1 is MNHEY and CDR2 is SMNVEV in the germline V gene (reference sequence). V shed 8 bases and J shed 7 bases, with 18 bases lying between them. Here the CDR3 reads CASRPGGAKNEQFF. CDR3 nucleotide sequence: TGTGCCAGCCGTCCCGGGGGCGCGAAGAATGAGCAGTTCTTC.

This clonotype was detected ten times or more. The chain uses TRBV10-3 and TRBJ2-7, with 7 bases fitting TRBD1. Trimming took 0 bases from V and 2 from J; bases not matched to a gene: 1. This CDR3 has 14 residues. Germline lookup yields CDR1 ENHRY and CDR2 SYGVKD. The CDR3 is CAISESTGTYEQYF. Written as DNA, the CDR3 is TGTGCCATCAGTGAGTCGACAGGGACCTACGAGCAGTACTTC.